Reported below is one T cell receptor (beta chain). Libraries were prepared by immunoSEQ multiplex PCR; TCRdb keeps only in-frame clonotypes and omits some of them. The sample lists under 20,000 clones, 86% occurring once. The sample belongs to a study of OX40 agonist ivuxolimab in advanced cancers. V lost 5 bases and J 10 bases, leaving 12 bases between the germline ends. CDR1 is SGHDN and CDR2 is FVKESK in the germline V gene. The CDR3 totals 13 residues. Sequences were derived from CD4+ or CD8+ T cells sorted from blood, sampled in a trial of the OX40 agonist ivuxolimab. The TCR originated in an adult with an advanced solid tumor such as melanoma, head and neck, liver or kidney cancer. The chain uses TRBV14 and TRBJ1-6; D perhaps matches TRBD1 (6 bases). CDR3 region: CASSFPGDSPLHF. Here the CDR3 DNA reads TGTGCCAGCAGCTTCCCAGGGGACTCACCCCTCCACTTT.